The sequence of this T cell receptor beta chain was determined in a study of cytomegalovirus exposure and HLA in healthy donors. General study findings and limits: Investigators reported 164 TCR beta chains as tied to cytomegalovirus. Cytomegalovirus status was reportedly diagnosed by the classifier with high sensitivity and specificity.

Germline CDR1 reads MNHEY; CDR2 reads SVGAGI. Trimming removed 2 bases at V and 2 bases at J, with 11 bases between. The CDR3 contains 15 residues. Repertoires were generated with immunoSEQ multiplex PCR, while TCRdb's copy carries only in-frame clones and drops some. This sample has 180,000 or so clones, with about 89% found just once. About this clone itself: What it recognizes is unknown.

V and J are TRBV6-5 and TRBJ2-3; D uncertain. Material for sequencing was PBMCs. This TCR derives from a man between 18 and 29 years old in good health and CMV-seropositive. CDR3 in amino acids: CASSYGAQITDTQYF. The CDR3 nucleotides read TGTGCCAGCAGTTACGGTGCACAGATCACAGATACGCAGTATTTT.